This note documents a single T cell receptor beta chain sequence. Libraries were prepared by immunoSEQ multiplex PCR; TCRdb keeps only in-frame clonotypes and omits some of them. The repertoire has around 300,000 clones, roughly 87% of them found once; the top ten carry over 8%. This entry comes from a study of blood T cell repertoires in COVID-19. The sample was peripheral blood. The source is a man younger than 30 with active or convalescent COVID-19.

The DNA for the CDR3 is TGTGCCAGCAGCTCTAGTAGGGACATCCTATATTACGAGCAGTACTTC. It yields the protein CASSSSRDILYYEQYF. The V call is TRBV13, the J call TRBJ2-7; TRBD1 might be the D (6 bases). The CDR3 loop spans 16 amino acids. V was pared by 4 bases and J by 4 bases, with 20 bases between. The germline gives CDR1 PRHDT, CDR2 FYEKMQ (reference sequence).